The clone carrying this T cell receptor (beta chain) was counted only a few times. Its specificity is unknown. The V and J ends lost 1 base and 2 bases respectively, with 12 bases between them. This CDR3 comprises 14 residues. Looked up from germline, CDR1 is DFQATT and CDR2 is SNEGSKA (reference sequence). This entry is derived from a study of T-cell memory formation after mild COVID-19. General observations from the study: Within pre-infection memory, some responding clones were found, suggesting cross-reactive memory joined. CM and EM subsets held most contracting CD4+ clones; EMRA held CD8+ ones. SARS-CoV-2 specificity of second-wave clones peaking day 37 was unconfirmed.

TCRdb called the 5' RACE reads again in MiXCR, with one record for every CDR3 protein. The sample shows about 310,000 distinct CDR3 sequences, approximately 19% of them seen only once. The TCR sequence derives from a young man who had mild COVID-19 (a few samples of this study predate the infection). Cell type and time point are not known. Material for sequencing was PBMCs or a T cell subset sorted from them (not recorded which). The rearrangement links TRBV20-1 to TRBJ2-7; no definite D call. CDR3 DNA: TGCAGTGCTAGAGTCCGACCGGGCCCCTACGAGCAGTACTTC. It specifies CSARVRPGPYEQYF.